This TCR beta chain was retrieved from a study of identical twins. Study-level results: Out-of-frame alpha sequences shared by twins showed excess low generation probability.

This clonotype was picked up many times. The antigen remains undetermined. TCRdb fed the 5' RACE reads into MiXCR, producing one record per CDR3 protein. Of 250,000 to 300,000 distinct CDR3 sequences in the sample, roughly 10% were seen once. This CDR3 comprises 13 residues. The V gene's germline CDR1 is MGHDK and CDR2 SYGVNS. The ends were cut back, 2 bases at V and 7 bases at J, with 12 bases in the middle. The same sample was also studied in work on yellow fever vaccine responses in identical twins.

Material for sequencing was CD8+ T cells sorted from blood. The receptor's source is a woman in her late teens or twenties in good health. This rearrangement joins TRBV25-1 to TRBJ2-7; tentatively, D is TRBD2 (5 bases). DNA for the CDR3: TGTGCCAGCAGTGAAGGCCCGGGGTGGGAGCAGTACTTC. It translates to CASSEGPGWEQYF.